The rows below give T cell receptor beta chains drawn from one sample of a study of T cell changes during pregnancy in multiple sclerosis. Data came from immunoSEQ multiplex PCR; TCRdb stores just in-frame clones and leaves some out. The sample consists of around 75,000 clones, roughly nine tenths of them appearing once. The sequencing used CD4+ T cells from peripheral blood mononuclear cells, collected in the third trimester of pregnancy. The receptors stem from a female donor in good health, enrolled as a control in a pregnancy study. CDR3s include the opening cysteine and the closing phenylalanine or tryptophan. The D gene is left open where the match is weak. A row's size may be missing; if present it is once, few, many or a size class.

NA TRBD1 TRBJ2-2 TRBV10-3 TGTGCCATCAGTAGTACCGGGACAGGGCGCGTCAACACCGGGGAGCTGTTTTTT CAISSTGTGRVNTGELFF
NA TRBD2 TRBJ2-3 TRBV6-5 TGTGCCAGCAGTTACCCGGGACTAGCGGGGTTGAGTACGCAGTATTTT CASSYPGLAGLSTQYF
NA TRBD1 TRBJ1-6 TRBV7-2 TGTGCCAGCAGCTTAGGAATACCGGACAGGGTCGACTCACCCCTCCACTTT CASSLGIPDRVDSPLHF
NA NA TRBJ1-6 TRBV30 TGTGCCTGGAGTGTAGGACTCCAAGGAGAAGCACCCCTCCACTTT CAWSVGLQGEAPLHF
once TRBD2 TRBJ2-3 TRBV19 TGTGCCAGTAGGAGGAGCGGGGGGGGCACAGATACGCAGTATTTT CASRRSGGGTDTQYF
NA NA TRBJ2-3 TRBV14 TGTGCCAGCAGCCAAGATAAGGCGGGGAGGACAGATACGCAGTATTTT CASSQDKAGRTDTQYF
NA TRBD1 TRBJ1-2 TRBV7-8 TGTGCCAGCAGCTCCGACAGGGGTAGCTATGGCTACACCTTC CASSSDRGSYGYTF
NA TRBD1 TRBJ1-5 TRBV7-2 TGTGCCAGCACCTCTGGGACAGGGGTTTCCCAGCATTTT CASTSGTGVSQHF
few NA TRBJ1-1 TRBV30 TGTGCCTGGAGTCCCAGTGTTGAAGCTTTCTTT CAWSPSVEAFF
NA TRBD1 TRBJ2-7 TRBV6-6 TGTGCCAGCAGTACTATGACAGGGCTATTCGAGCAGTACTTC CASSTMTGLFEQYF
NA TRBD1 TRBJ1-1 TRBV4-2 TGTGCCAGCAGCCAAGTAAGGGGGCACACTGAAGCTTTCTTT CASSQVRGHTEAFF
NA NA TRBJ1-1 TRBV7-2 TGTGCCAGCAGCTCTCACGGGACTGAAGCTTTCTTT CASSSHGTEAFF
NA TRBD1 TRBJ2-2 TRBV7-9 TGTGCCAGCAGCAACCCCGGGACAGGGTATAACACCGGGGAGCTGTTTTTT CASSNPGTGYNTGELFF
NA TRBD1 TRBJ1-2 TRBV25-1 TGTGCCAGCAATACTAACAGGGGTCTGAATTCGGAGTTCACCTTC CASNTNRGLNSEFTF
NA TRBD1 TRBJ2-7 TRBV6-8 TGTGCCAGCAGTTACGTTCGAGAGCCGACAGGGGGTACCTACGAGCAGTACTTC CASSYVREPTGGTYEQYF
NA TRBD1 TRBJ1-2 TRBV10-3 TGTGCCATCGCCCCGAGTACAGGGGCTTATGGCTACACCTTC CAIAPSTGAYGYTF
NA NA TRBJ2-7 TRBV19 TGTGCCAGTAGTAGAGACAGGAGGAGCTCCTACGAGCAGTACTTC CASSRDRRSSYEQYF
NA TRBD2 TRBJ2-2 TRBV9 TGTGCCAGCAGCGTAATAGAGGGACTAGCGAACACCGGGGAGCTGTTTTTT CASSVIEGLANTGELFF
NA NA TRBJ2-3 TRBV7-2 TGTGCCAGCAGCTTAGTAACAGGACCTAGCACAGATACGCAGTATTTT CASSLVTGPSTDTQYF
NA TRBD1 TRBJ1-2 TRBV30 TGTGCCTGGAGTGGGACAGGGTTTGGCTACACCTTC CAWSGTGFGYTF
NA TRBD1 TRBJ1-4 TRBV10-3 TGTGCCATCAGTGGGACAGGAGGGGAAAAACTGTTTTTT CAISGTGGEKLFF
NA TRBD1 TRBJ1-5 TRBV19 TGTGCCAGTAGTCTAGGACAGGGTGCTTTACAGCCCCAGCATTTT CASSLGQGALQPQHF
NA TRBD2 TRBJ2-3 TRBV6-4 TGTGCCAGCAGTCGGACCGAGCGGGGGGGCACAGATACGCAGTATTTT CASSRTERGGTDTQYF
NA NA TRBJ2-3 TRBV25-1 TGTGCCAGCAGTGCTGCTGGCGGGGCCTTTTTCACAGATACGCAGTATTTT CASSAAGGAFFTDTQYF
once NA TRBJ1-5 TRBV7-8 TGTGCCAGCAGCTTAGCGTCGCAGGGCGGTCAGCCCCAGCATTTT CASSLASQGGQPQHF
once TRBD1 TRBJ1-4 TRBV5-1 TGCGCCAGCAGCTTGGGAACAGGGGGCAACGAAAAACTGTTTTTT CASSLGTGGNEKLFF
NA TRBD1 TRBJ1-6 TRBV9 TGTGCCAGCAGCGATTGGACAGGAGACTTAGGTCGAGATTCACCCCTCCACTTT CASSDWTGDLGRDSPLHF
once NA TRBJ1-3 TRBV7-2 TGTGCCAGCAGCACGAACGCTGCGACGGGAGGAAACACCATATATTTT CASSTNAATGGNTIYF